Listed below are T cell receptor beta chains from one sample, sequenced in a study of blood T cell repertoires in COVID-19. Generated by immunoSEQ multiplex PCR, the TCRdb table keeps only in-frame clones and is missing some. The top ten hold 2.5% to 3% of the sample, which has about 160,000 clones, under 85% seen once. Sequencing was done on a sample of peripheral blood. The receptors stem from a man aged 65-85 years with acute or convalescent COVID-19. Both conserved end residues are part of each CDR3. D genes are given only for firm matches. Some rows mark clone size as missing; the rest say once, few, many or name a class of expanded clone.

NA,TRBJ2-7,NA,TRBV7-2,14,TGTGCCAGCAGCTTTCAACAGGGCTCCTACGAGCAGTACTTC,CASSFQQGSYEQYF
NA,TRBJ1-2,few,TRBV7-2,15,TGTGCCAGCAGCTTAGGGGGCGGGGAGAGGTATGGCTACACCTTC,CASSLGGGERYGYTF
TRBD2,TRBJ2-3,once,TRBV28,21,TGTGCCAGCAGTACACTTATTGCCAGGACTAGCGGGAGTCCCAGCACAGATACGCAGTATTTT,CASSTLIARTSGSPSTDTQYF
TRBD1,TRBJ1-5,NA,TRBV27,15,TGTGCCAGCAGACTAGGGACAGGGAGCAATCAGCCCCAGCATTTT,CASRLGTGSNQPQHF
TRBD1,TRBJ2-7,NA,TRBV6-2/TRBV6-3,15,TGTGCCAGCAGTAACTCCGGGACAGGGTCCTACGAGCAGTACTTC,CASSNSGTGSYEQYF
TRBD1,TRBJ2-3,NA,TRBV4-3,16,TGCGCCAGCAGCCAAGAGGCAGGGGGCGTTCCAGATACGCAGTATTTT,CASSQEAGGVPDTQYF
TRBD1,TRBJ2-3,NA,TRBV12-3/TRBV12-4,13,TGTGCCAGCAGTCCCCCTTCAGGGGGTACGCAGTATTTT,CASSPPSGGTQYF
NA,TRBJ1-3,NA,TRBV21-1,16,TGTGCCAGCAGCAACCAACAGGGGGCGAATGGAAACACCATATATTTT,CASSNQQGANGNTIYF
NA,TRBJ2-2,NA,TRBV12-5,15,TGTGCTAGTGGTTTGGGACAGTCCAACACCGGGGAGCTGTTTTTT,CASGLGQSNTGELFF
NA,TRBJ1-1,NA,TRBV18,15,TGTGCCAGCTCACGTATTCAGGAGGGGAACACTGAAGCTTTCTTT,CASSRIQEGNTEAFF
NA,TRBJ1-3,NA,TRBV11-3,13,TGTGCCAGCAGCCCGAGTCGCGGAAACACCATATATTTT,CASSPSRGNTIYF
TRBD1,TRBJ2-7,NA,TRBV3-1/TRBV3-2,13,TGTGCCAGCAGCCAATGGGACAGCTACGAGCAGTACTTC,CASSQWDSYEQYF
TRBD1,TRBJ1-1,few,TRBV19,18,TGTGCCAGTAGTACGACATTACAGGGGGCGAGTCACCGGACTGAAGCTTTCTTT,CASSTTLQGASHRTEAFF
TRBD2,TRBJ2-1,NA,TRBV7-2,16,TGTGCCAGCAGCTTAGCACTAGCGGGAGGGACCAATGAGCAGTTCTTC,CASSLALAGGTNEQFF
TRBD1,TRBJ2-7,NA,TRBV5-1,15,TGCGCCAGCAGGGAAACCGGGACAGGGAGTAGCGAGCAGTACTTC,CASRETGTGSSEQYF
TRBD2,TRBJ2-7,NA,TRBV14,17,TGTGCCAGCAGCCAAGAGGGGGTAGCGGGTATGAGACGCGAGCAGTACTTC,CASSQEGVAGMRREQYF
TRBD2,TRBJ2-1,once,TRBV29-1,17,TGCAGCGTTGAGAAGCTAGCGGGGGGGCCGCAGGAGAATGAGCAGTTCTTC,CSVEKLAGGPQENEQFF
NA,TRBJ2-3,NA,TRBV3-1/TRBV3-2,18,TGTGCCAGCAGCCAAGTGATATCCCCGGGACTCTGCACAGATACGCAGTATTTT,CASSQVISPGLCTDTQYF
TRBD1,TRBJ2-3,NA,TRBV3-1/TRBV3-2,14,TGTGCCAGCCGAGCCAGGGGGCAGGTAGATACGCAGTATTTT,CASRARGQVDTQYF
NA,TRBJ1-5,NA,TRBV6-4,14,TGTGCCAGCAGTCCGGGACACCGCAATCAGCCCCAGCATTTT,CASSPGHRNQPQHF
TRBD1,TRBJ1-2,NA,TRBV6-5,15,TGTGCCAGCAGTTCCCCCGACAGGGGGTTAGATGGCTACACCTTC,CASSSPDRGLDGYTF
NA,TRBJ2-5,NA,TRBV5-1,13,TGCGCCAGCAGCTTGGACCTAGCGGAGACCCAGTACTTC,CASSLDLAETQYF
TRBD2,TRBJ2-3,NA,TRBV7-2,15,TGTGCCAGCATCCTACTAGCGGGGACCACAGATACGCAGTATTTT,CASILLAGTTDTQYF
TRBD2,TRBJ2-7,NA,TRBV2,15,TGTGCCAGCAGTGGGTCTAGCGGGAGCTCCTACGAGCAGTACTTC,CASSGSSGSSYEQYF
NA,TRBJ2-3,NA,TRBV5-4,15,TGTGCCAGCAGTTCCCCCGGGGTTGATACGGATACGCAGTATTTT,CASSSPGVDTDTQYF
TRBD1,TRBJ2-5,NA,TRBV7-2,15,TGTGCCAGCAGCTCGATCGGGACAGGGGGAGAGACCCAGTACTTC,CASSSIGTGGETQYF
NA,TRBJ1-1,NA,TRBV19,12,TGTGCCAGTAGGACGGGGAACACTGAAGCTTTCTTT,CASRTGNTEAFF
NA,TRBJ2-7,few,TRBV27,15,TGTGCCAGCAGTTACGTCAGCGCGAGCGCTAGGGAGCAGTACTTC,CASSYVSASAREQYF
TRBD1,TRBJ2-6,NA,TRBV19,17,TGTGCCAGTAGTAGCGGGACAGGGGGCTCTGGGGCCAACGTCCTGACTTTC,CASSSGTGGSGANVLTF
TRBD2,TRBJ2-3,once,TRBV5-4,14,TGTGCCAGCAGCCGTCTAGCGGGGGCGGATACGCAGTATTTT,CASSRLAGADTQYF
NA,TRBJ1-4,NA,TRBV10-3,15,TGTGCCATCAGTGAGCAATACACAACTAATGAAAAACTGTTTTTT,CAISEQYTTNEKLFF
NA,TRBJ2-5,NA,TRBV29-1,12,TGCAGCGGTAACAGGGTTCAAGAGACCCAGTACTTC,CSGNRVQETQYF
NA,TRBJ2-4,few,TRBV27,18,TGTGCCAGCCGCCCCCTTGGGGTGCAGGGGCCCGCCAAAAACATTCAGTACTTC,CASRPLGVQGPAKNIQYF
TRBD1,TRBJ1-2,NA,TRBV27,15,TGTGCCAGCAGCAGACAGGGGGCCAGGGACTATGGCTACACCTTC,CASSRQGARDYGYTF
TRBD2,TRBJ2-3,NA,TRBV29-1,15,TGCAGCGCCACGGGGACTAGCGGGGTAACAGATACGCAGTATTTT,CSATGTSGVTDTQYF
NA,TRBJ2-5,NA,TRBV6-1,15,TGTGCCAGCAGTGAAGGTGCAGGGTTCTTGGAGACCCAGTACTTC,CASSEGAGFLETQYF
TRBD1,TRBJ1-5,NA,TRBV19,15,TGTGCCAGTAGAGACAGGGAATATAGCAATCAGCCCCAGCATTTT,CASRDREYSNQPQHF
NA,TRBJ2-5,NA,TRBV24-1,15,TGTGCCACCAGTGATTTGACGGGTGACCAAGAGACCCAGTACTTC,CATSDLTGDQETQYF
TRBD2,TRBJ2-1,NA,TRBV3-1/TRBV3-2,15,TGTGCCAGCAGCCCACGGGCGGGAGGTTACAATGAGCAGTTCTTC,CASSPRAGGYNEQFF
NA,TRBJ2-7,NA,TRBV11-2,17,TGTGCCAGCAGCTTAGACGGCTTGGGCAGGGGGGTTTACGAGCAGTACTTC,CASSLDGLGRGVYEQYF